This T cell receptor (beta chain) was recorded in a study of control samples from healthy donors and cancer patients. The V end lost 2 bases, the J end lost 2 bases, and 10 bases lay between the germline ends. The CDR3 has 15 residues. Germline loops: CDR1 MNHEY, CDR2 SMNVEV (reference sequence). Assay used: immunoSEQ multiplex PCR; TCRdb lists only in-frame clones, some missing. The table records under 200,000 clones, 70% to 90% of them present only once. The sequence came from a woman aged 25-40 years in good health. Sequences were obtained from blood. The J gene is TRBJ2-1, the V gene TRBV27; perhaps TRBD2 as D (7 bases). The CDR3 here is CASSLRGGPYNEQFF. The DNA of the CDR3 is TGTGCCAGCAGTTTAAGGGGGGGCCCCTACAATGAGCAGTTCTTC.